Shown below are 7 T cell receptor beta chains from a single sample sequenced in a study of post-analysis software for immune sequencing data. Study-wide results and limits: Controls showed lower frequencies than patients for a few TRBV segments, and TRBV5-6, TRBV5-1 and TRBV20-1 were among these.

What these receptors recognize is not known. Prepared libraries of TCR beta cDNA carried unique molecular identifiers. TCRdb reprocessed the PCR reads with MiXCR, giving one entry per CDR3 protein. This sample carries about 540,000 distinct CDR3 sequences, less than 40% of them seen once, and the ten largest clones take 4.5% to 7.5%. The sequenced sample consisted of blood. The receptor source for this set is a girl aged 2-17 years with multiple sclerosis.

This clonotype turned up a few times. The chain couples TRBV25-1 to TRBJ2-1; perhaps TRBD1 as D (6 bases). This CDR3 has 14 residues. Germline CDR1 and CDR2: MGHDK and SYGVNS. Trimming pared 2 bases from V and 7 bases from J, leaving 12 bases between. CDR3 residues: CASSEGRGTNEQFF. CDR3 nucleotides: TGTGCCAGCAGTGAAGGCAGGGGTACGAATGAGCAGTTCTTC.

CDR3 bases: TGTGCCAGCAGTTTGTCTACCGGCAGGGGGTTTGGGGAGCTGTTTTTT. Translation gives CASSLSTGRGFGELFF. The chain has TRBV27 and TRBJ2-2; 7 positions agree with TRBD1. Germline V gene lookup returns CDR1 MNHEY and CDR2 SMNVEV (reference sequence). This CDR3 spans 16 amino acids. V shed 3 bases and J 8 bases; nucleotides not matched to a gene: 12.

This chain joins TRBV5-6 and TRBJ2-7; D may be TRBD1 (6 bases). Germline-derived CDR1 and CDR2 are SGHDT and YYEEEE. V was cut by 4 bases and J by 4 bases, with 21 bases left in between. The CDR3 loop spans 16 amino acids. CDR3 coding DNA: TGTGCCAGCAGCCGAAAGATGGACAGCCCCTCTTACGAGCAGTACTTC. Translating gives CASSRKMDSPSYEQYF.

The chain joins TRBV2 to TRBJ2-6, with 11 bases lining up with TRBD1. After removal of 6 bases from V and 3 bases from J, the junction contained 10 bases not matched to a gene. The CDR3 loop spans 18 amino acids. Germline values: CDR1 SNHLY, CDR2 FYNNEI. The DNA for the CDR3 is TGTGCCAGCAGGACCCCGGACAGGGGGCGCTTTGGGGCCAACGTCCTGACTTTC. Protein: CASRTPDRGRFGANVLTF. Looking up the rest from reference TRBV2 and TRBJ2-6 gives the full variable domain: EPEVTQTPSHQVTQMGQEVILRCVPISNHLYFYWYRQILGQKVEFLVSFYNNEISEKSEIFDDQFSVERPDGSNFTLKIRSTKLEDSAMYFCASRTPDRGRFGANVLTFGAGSRLTVL.

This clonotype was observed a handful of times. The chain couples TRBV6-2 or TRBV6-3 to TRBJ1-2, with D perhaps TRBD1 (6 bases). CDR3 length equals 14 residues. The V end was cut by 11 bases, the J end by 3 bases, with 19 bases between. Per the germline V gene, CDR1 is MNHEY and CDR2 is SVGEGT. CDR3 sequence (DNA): TGTGCCGTTCGAGGTACAGGGAATGACTATGGCTACACCTTC. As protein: CAVRGTGNDYGYTF.

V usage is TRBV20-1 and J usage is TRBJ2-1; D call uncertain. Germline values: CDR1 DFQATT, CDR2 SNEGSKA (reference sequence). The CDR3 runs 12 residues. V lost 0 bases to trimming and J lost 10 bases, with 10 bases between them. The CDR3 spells CSARDIIEEQFF. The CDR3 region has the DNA TGCAGTGCTAGAGATATCATAGAGGAGCAGTTCTTC.

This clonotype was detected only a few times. In DNA, the CDR3 is TGTGCCAGCTCACCACCGGGACTCGCTAACTATGGCTACACCTTC. Amino acid sequence: CASSPPGLANYGYTF. The chain employs TRBV18 and TRBJ1-2; perhaps TRBD1 as D (5 bases). The CDR3 covers 15 residues. The V end lost 0 bases, the J end lost 0 bases, and 8 bases lay between the germline ends. Germline CDR1 reads KGHSH; CDR2 reads LQKENI. The whole variable domain, filled in from reference TRBV18 and TRBJ1-2, reads NAGVMQNPRHLVRRRGQEARLRCSPMKGHSHVYWYRQLPEEGLKFMVYLQKENIIDESGMPKERFSAEFPKEGPSILRIQQVVRGDSAAYFCASSPPGLANYGYTFGSGTRLTVV.